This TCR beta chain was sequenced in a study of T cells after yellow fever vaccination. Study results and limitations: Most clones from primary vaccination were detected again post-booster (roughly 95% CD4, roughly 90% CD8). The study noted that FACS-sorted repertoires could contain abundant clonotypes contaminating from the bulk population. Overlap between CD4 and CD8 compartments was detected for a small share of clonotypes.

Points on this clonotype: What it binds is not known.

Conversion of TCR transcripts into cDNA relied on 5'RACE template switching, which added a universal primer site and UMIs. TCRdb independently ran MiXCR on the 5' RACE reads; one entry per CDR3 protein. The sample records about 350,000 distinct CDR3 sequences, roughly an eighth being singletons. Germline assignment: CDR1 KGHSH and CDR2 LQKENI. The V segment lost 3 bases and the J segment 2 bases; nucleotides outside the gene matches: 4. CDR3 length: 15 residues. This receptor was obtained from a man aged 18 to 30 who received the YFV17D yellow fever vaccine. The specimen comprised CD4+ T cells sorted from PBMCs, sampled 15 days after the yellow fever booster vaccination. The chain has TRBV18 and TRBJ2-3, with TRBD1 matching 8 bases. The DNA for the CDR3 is TGTGCCAGCTCACCGGGGACAGGTAACACAGATACGCAGTATTTT. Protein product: CASSPGTGNTDTQYF. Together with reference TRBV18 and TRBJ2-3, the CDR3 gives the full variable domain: NAGVMQNPRHLVRRRGQEARLRCSPMKGHSHVYWYRQLPEEGLKFMVYLQKENIIDESGMPKERFSAEFPKEGPSILRIQQVVRGDSAAYFCASSPGTGNTDTQYFGPGTRLTVL.